This T cell receptor beta chain stems from a study of T cell responses to AZD1222 COVID-19 vaccine. Germline V lookup: CDR1 SGHNT, CDR2 YENEEA. Trimming took 4 bases from V and 3 from J; bases not matched to a gene: 6. The CDR3 spans 15 residues. The repertoire was sequenced with immunoSEQ multiplex PCR; TCRdb's copy has only in-frame clones and lacks some. The sample holds some 150,000 clones, under 95% seen once. The receptor was derived from an adult in good health. This chain connects TRBV11-3 to TRBJ2-1; TRBD2 matches at 7 bases. The sequences come from peripheral blood, collected on day 0 of MenACWY control vaccination. CDR3 sequence (DNA): TGTGCCAGCAGCTCAGAAAGCGGGAACTACAATGAGCAGTTCTTC. Protein: CASSSESGNYNEQFF.